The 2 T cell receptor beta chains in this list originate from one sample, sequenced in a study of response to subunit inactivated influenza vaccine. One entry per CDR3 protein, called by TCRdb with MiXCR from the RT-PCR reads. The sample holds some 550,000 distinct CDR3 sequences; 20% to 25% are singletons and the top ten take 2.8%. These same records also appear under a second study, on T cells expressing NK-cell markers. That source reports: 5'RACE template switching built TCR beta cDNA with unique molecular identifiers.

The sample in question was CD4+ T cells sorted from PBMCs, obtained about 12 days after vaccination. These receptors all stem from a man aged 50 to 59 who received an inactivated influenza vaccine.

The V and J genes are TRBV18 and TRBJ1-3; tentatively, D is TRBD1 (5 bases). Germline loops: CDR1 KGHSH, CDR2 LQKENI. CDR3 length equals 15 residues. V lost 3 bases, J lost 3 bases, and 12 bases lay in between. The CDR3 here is CASSPRGTHGNTIYF. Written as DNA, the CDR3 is TGTGCCAGCTCACCTCGCGGGACTCATGGAAACACCATATATTTT.

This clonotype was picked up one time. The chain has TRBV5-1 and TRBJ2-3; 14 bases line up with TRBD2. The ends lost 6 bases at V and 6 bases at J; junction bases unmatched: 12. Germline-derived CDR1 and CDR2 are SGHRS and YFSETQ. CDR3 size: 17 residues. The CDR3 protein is CASTSGLAGGLQDTQYF. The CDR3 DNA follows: TGCGCCAGCACCTCCGGACTAGCGGGGGGCCTACAGGATACGCAGTATTTT.